Listed below are T cell receptor beta chains from one sample, sequenced in a study of blood T cell repertoires in COVID-19. Some clones are missing from TCRdb's copy, which holds only in-frame ones; the method was immunoSEQ multiplex PCR. This sample yields some 140,000 clones, of which 83% are seen a single time; over 15% belongs to the top ten. Input material: PBMCs or T cells enriched from blood (not recorded which). These receptors originate from a man between 25 and 39 years old who had recovered from COVID-19. Both conserved end residues are part of each CDR3. The D gene is left open where the match is weak. Expanded clones are given a class, and other clones once, few, many or no size at all.

v_gene	abundance	j_gene	d_gene	CDR3nt	CDR3aa
TRBV5-4	.	TRBJ1-3	TRBD1	TGTGCCAGCAGCCGGGACAGCGCTAGCTCTGGAAACACCATATATTTT	CASSRDSASSGNTIYF
TRBV5-4	.	TRBJ2-2	.	TGTGCCAGCAGCTTGGACGGGGGGCCGAACACCGGGGAGCTGTTTTTT	CASSLDGGPNTGELFF
TRBV18	.	TRBJ2-2	.	TGTGCCAGCTCGCCAAACAGGGCTCAGGACACCGGGGAGCTGTTTTTT	CASSPNRAQDTGELFF
TRBV15	.	TRBJ1-1	TRBD1	TGTGCCACCAGCGGGGACAGGGGCCCCTCGAACACTGAAGCTTTCTTT	CATSGDRGPSNTEAFF
TRBV5-1	.	TRBJ2-5	TRBD1	TGCGCCAGCAGCTTCGGACAGGGACAAGAGACCCAGTACTTC	CASSFGQGQETQYF
TRBV19	.	TRBJ1-2	.	TGTGCCAGTAGTTTATCCGGGACAATCTATGGCTACACCTTC	CASSLSGTIYGYTF
TRBV19	.	TRBJ1-5	.	TGTGCCAGTAGTATGTGGCAGGGGAATCAGCCCCAGCATTTT	CASSMWQGNQPQHF
TRBV7-2	.	TRBJ2-1	.	TGTGCCAGCAGCTTTAGCCCCACAGGTAATGAGCAGTTCTTC	CASSFSPTGNEQFF
TRBV7-9	.	TRBJ2-3	TRBD2	TGTGCCAGCCATAACCCCCTGTCGGGGGGGGGCACAGATACGCAGTATTTT	CASHNPLSGGGTDTQYF
TRBV2	.	TRBJ1-6	.	TGTGCCAGCAAGTCCCGGAATTCACCCCTCCACTTT	CASKSRNSPLHF
TRBV11-1	.	TRBJ2-3	.	TGTGCCAGCAGCTCCGCCACCACTAGGTATTCAGATACGCAGTATTTT	CASSSATTRYSDTQYF
TRBV3-1/TRBV3-2	.	TRBJ1-2	TRBD1	TGTGCCAGCAGCCAACCAGACAGGGGACGATACGGCTACACCTTC	CASSQPDRGRYGYTF
TRBV7-3	.	TRBJ2-1	TRBD2	TGTGCCAGCAGCTCTGGACTAGCGGATGAGCAGTTCTTC	CASSSGLADEQFF
TRBV10-3	.	TRBJ1-6	TRBD1	TGTGCCATCAGTGATTCGGGACAGGAGGTTGGATTTTCACCCCTCCACTTT	CAISDSGQEVGFSPLHF
TRBV2	.	TRBJ1-2	.	TGTGCCAGCAGCCAGGGCGCTACCTATGGCTACACCTTC	CASSQGATYGYTF
TRBV27	many	TRBJ2-1	TRBD1	TGTGCCAGCAGTCCTGGACAGGGTCAATACAATGAGCAGTTCTTC	CASSPGQGQYNEQFF
TRBV11-2	.	TRBJ1-1	.	TGTGCCAGCAGCTCATCGGACTCGAACACTGAAGCTTTCTTT	CASSSSDSNTEAFF
TRBV18	.	TRBJ1-2	.	TGTGCCAGCTCACCAGGGCAGGCCCTTAACTATGGCTACACCTTC	CASSPGQALNYGYTF
TRBV5-4	.	TRBJ2-3	.	TGTGCCAGCAGCTTGGTACTAGACACAGATACGCAGTATTTT	CASSLVLDTDTQYF
TRBV6-2/TRBV6-3	.	TRBJ1-2	.	TGTGCCAGCAGTCCCCGGACAGAGTACTATGGCTACACCTTC	CASSPRTEYYGYTF
TRBV2	.	TRBJ2-1	TRBD1	TGTGCCAGCTCCAGGGGGTACAATGAGCAGTTCTTC	CASSRGYNEQFF